A selection of T cell receptor beta chains follows, all from one sample in a study of cytomegalovirus exposure and HLA in healthy donors. TCRdb keeps only in-frame clones here, not all; method: immunoSEQ multiplex PCR. The sample yields fewer than 200,000 clones, 80% seen once. Specimen: PBMCs. These receptors all stem from a boy aged 5-17 years in good health and CMV-seronegative. Each CDR3 is given with its conserved first and last residue. Fields, in order: D gene, J gene, clone size, V gene, CDR3 protein, CDR3 DNA. A D gene is named only where the DNA matches it firmly. Clone size is stated in some rows and not others, as once, few, many or a class when expanded.

.	TRBJ1-2	.	TRBV13	CASSPEPGLVGYGYTF	TGTGCCAGCAGCCCGGAGCCGGGTTTGGTTGGCTATGGCTACACCTTC
.	TRBJ1-4	.	TRBV30	CAWEQGSNEKLFF	TGTGCCTGGGAGCAGGGGAGTAATGAAAAACTGTTTTTT
.	TRBJ1-2	.	TRBV11-2	CASSPSPEGYGYTF	TGTGCCAGCAGCCCGTCCCCGGAGGGCTATGGCTACACCTTC
.	TRBJ1-3	.	TRBV4-2	CASSQGGSVSGNTIYF	TGTGCCAGCAGCCAAGGAGGGTCGGTCTCTGGAAACACCATATATTTT
.	TRBJ2-2	.	TRBV19	CASRGRPNTGELFF	TGTGCCAGTCGAGGGCGGCCAAACACCGGGGAGCTGTTTTTT
.	TRBJ2-7	.	TRBV7-7	CASSLDGRGSYEQYF	TGTGCTAGCAGCTTAGATGGTCGCGGCTCCTACGAGCAGTACTTC
.	TRBJ1-5	few	TRBV7-2	CASSSNQNQPQHF	TGTGCCAGCAGTTCTAACCAAAACCAGCCCCAGCATTTT
TRBD2	TRBJ2-1	.	TRBV9	CASSSAGVSYNEQFF	TGTGCCAGCAGCTCAGCGGGGGTCTCCTACAATGAGCAGTTCTTC
.	TRBJ2-7	.	TRBV7-9	CASSLDSVSYEQYF	TGTGCCAGCAGCTTAGATTCGGTCTCCTACGAGCAGTACTTC
.	TRBJ1-1	.	TRBV2	CASSLDTEAFF	TGTGCCAGCAGTTTAGACACTGAAGCTTTCTTT
.	TRBJ1-6	.	TRBV19	CASMGELSNSPLHF	TGTGCCAGTATGGGAGAGCTGAGTAATTCACCCCTCCACTTT
.	TRBJ1-1	few	TRBV6-5	CASTPTPGNTEAFF	TGTGCCAGCACCCCTACCCCCGGGAACACTGAAGCTTTCTTT
TRBD2	TRBJ2-5	.	TRBV4-1	CASSQEVTSGSREQYF	TGCGCCAGCAGCCAAGAGGTGACTAGCGGGTCAAGGGAGCAGTACTTC
.	TRBJ2-7	.	TRBV15	CATSRDRGKGIPYEQYF	TGTGCCACCAGCAGAGATAGGGGGAAAGGGATCCCCTACGAGCAGTACTTC
TRBD2	TRBJ2-1	.	TRBV2	CASRGPSGRAYNEQFF	TGTGCCAGCAGGGGCCCTAGCGGGAGGGCCTACAATGAGCAGTTCTTC
.	TRBJ1-2	.	TRBV7-8	CASSPRAGVDGYTF	TGTGCCAGCAGCCCAAGGGCAGGGGTGGATGGCTACACCTTC
.	TRBJ2-3	.	TRBV2	CASSGLTDTQYF	TGTGCCAGCAGTGGTCTAACAGATACGCAGTATTTT
TRBD2	TRBJ2-1	.	TRBV15	CATSGGWAGDKDEQFF	TGTGCCACCAGCGGAGGGTGGGCGGGAGACAAGGATGAGCAGTTCTTC
.	TRBJ1-1	.	TRBV14	CASSQDGLRVKGFF	TGTGCCAGCAGCCAAGACGGGTTGAGGGTGAAGGGTTTCTTT
.	TRBJ2-1	few	TRBV6-4	CASSDRDNNEQFF	TGTGCCAGCAGTGACCGGGACAACAATGAGCAGTTCTTC
TRBD1	TRBJ2-7	.	TRBV28	CASSSDRVRYF	TGTGCCAGCAGCTCGGACAGGGTTAGGTACTTC
TRBD2	TRBJ2-2	.	TRBV7-9	CASSFRPRLAGYGELFF	TGTGCCAGCAGCTTCCGACCGCGACTAGCGGGGTACGGGGAGCTGTTTTTT
.	TRBJ1-2	once	TRBV5-6	CASSSGRYGYTF	TGTGCCAGCAGCTCCGGTCGCTATGGCTACACCTTC
TRBD1	TRBJ2-7	few	TRBV5-4	CASSWDSFSYEQYF	TGTGCCAGCAGCTGGGACAGCTTCTCCTACGAGCAGTACTTC
TRBD1	TRBJ1-4	few	TRBV4-1	CASSQSDREGEKLFF	TGCGCCAGCAGCCAATCGGACAGGGAGGGCGAAAAACTGTTTTTT
.	TRBJ1-6	.	TRBV30	CAWSVLRASYNSPLHF	TGTGCCTGGAGTGTACTCAGGGCGTCCTATAATTCACCCCTCCACTTT
TRBD2	TRBJ2-3	.	TRBV7-2	CASSLGSSSGRMQYF	TGTGCCAGCAGCTTAGGATCGAGCAGCGGGAGGATGCAGTATTTT
.	TRBJ1-2	.	TRBV4-3	CASSQSTGYYGYTF	TGCGCCAGCAGCCAATCTACAGGGTACTATGGCTACACCTTC
TRBD1	TRBJ2-3	.	TRBV5-4	CASSLRLDRVADTQYF	TGTGCCAGCAGCCTCCGATTGGACAGGGTGGCAGATACGCAGTATTTT
TRBD1	TRBJ1-2	few	TRBV5-1	CASSLGTGRYGYTF	TGCGCCAGCAGCTTGGGGACAGGGCGGTATGGCTACACCTTC
.	TRBJ2-7	.	TRBV27	CASSLSFRKRAVDEQYF	TGTGCCAGCAGTTTATCTTTTAGAAAGCGGGCGGTTGACGAGCAGTACTTC
TRBD1	TRBJ1-1	.	TRBV13	CASSPRDSRTEAFF	TGTGCCAGCAGCCCCCGGGACAGTCGCACTGAAGCTTTCTTT
.	TRBJ2-1	.	TRBV29-1	CSVSRRRGSGLSEQFF	TGCAGCGTCTCCCGTCGTAGGGGTAGCGGCCTAAGTGAGCAGTTCTTC
.	TRBJ2-3	.	TRBV7-6	CASSLREDTQYF	TGTGCCAGCAGCTTGAGGGAAGATACGCAGTATTTT
.	TRBJ1-5	.	TRBV12-5	CASALVVNGQPQHF	TGTGCTAGTGCTCTTGTGGTAAACGGTCAGCCCCAGCATTTT
.	TRBJ1-5	.	TRBV25-1	CASSDQYNQPQHF	TGTGCCAGCAGTGATCAGTACAATCAGCCCCAGCATTTT
.	TRBJ1-1	.	TRBV4-3	CASSQERGPGERENTEAFF	TGCGCCAGCAGCCAAGAAAGGGGACCAGGGGAAAGGGAGAACACTGAAGCTTTCTTT
.	TRBJ2-1	few	TRBV30	CAWSVLNEQFF	TGTGCCTGGAGTGTACTTAATGAGCAGTTCTTC
.	TRBJ2-2	once	TRBV7-3	CASSLTGANTGELFF	TGTGCCAGCAGCTTAACAGGGGCGAACACCGGGGAGCTGTTTTTT
TRBD1	TRBJ1-1	once	TRBV30	CAWNRGYTEAFF	TGTGCCTGGAACAGGGGATATACTGAAGCTTTCTTT
TRBD1	TRBJ1-6	.	TRBV10-3	CAISRDRNSPLHF	TGTGCCATCAGCAGGGACAGAAATTCACCCCTCCACTTT
TRBD1	TRBJ2-2	.	TRBV7-9	CASSLERGLTTGELFF	TGTGCCAGCAGCTTAGAAAGGGGGCTAACAACCGGGGAGCTGTTTTTT
TRBD1	TRBJ1-2	once	TRBV9	CASSPRGGQEGYGYTF	TGTGCCAGCAGCCCCCGCGGAGGACAGGAGGGCTATGGCTACACCTTC
.	TRBJ1-2	.	TRBV19	CASSTGMYGYTF	TGTGCCAGTAGCACAGGGATGTATGGCTACACCTTC
.	TRBJ1-4	.	TRBV27	CASSLGGEKLFF	TGTGCCAGCAGTCTAGGGGGTGAAAAACTGTTTTTT
TRBD1	TRBJ2-2	.	TRBV9	CASSVTTGTNTGELFF	TGTGCCAGCAGCGTAACGACAGGGACGAACACCGGGGAGCTGTTTTTT
.	TRBJ2-7	.	TRBV5-5	CASRRAGGVREQYF	TGTGCCAGCAGGAGGGCAGGAGGGGTCCGCGAGCAGTACTTC
.	TRBJ1-1	.	TRBV5-1	CASSSLGQNTEAFF	TGCGCCAGCAGCTCGTTGGGACAGAACACTGAAGCTTTCTTT
.	TRBJ1-5	.	TRBV6-5	CASRPQGSAQPQHF	TGTGCCAGCAGACCCCAGGGTTCCGCACAGCCCCAGCATTTT
.	TRBJ2-4	.	TRBV11-3	CASSFGPINIQYF	TGTGCCAGCAGCTTTGGGCCGATAAACATTCAGTACTTC
TRBD1	TRBJ1-2	.	TRBV5-6	CASSLIGTGSYGYTF	TGTGCCAGCAGCTTGATCGGGACAGGCAGTTATGGCTACACCTTC
TRBD1	TRBJ1-1	.	TRBV6-5	CASSYEGAGEAFF	TGTGCCAGCAGTTACGAGGGGGCTGGTGAAGCTTTCTTT